Listed below are T cell receptor beta chains from one sample, sequenced in a study of blood T cells in healthy people across ages. TCRdb fed the 5' RACE reads into MiXCR, producing one record per CDR3 protein. The repertoire holds around 1.5 million distinct CDR3 sequences, with roughly 60% as singletons. The sample taken for sequencing was blood. These TCRs come from a man aged 18 to 35 in good health. The CDR3 runs from the conserved cysteine through the conserved F or W. A D gene is named only where the DNA matches it firmly. The listing skips clone size in some rows; elsewhere it reads once, few, many or a size class.

size	V	J	D	CDR3	DNA
-	TRBV21-1	TRBJ2-7	-	CDLTGGPNEQYF	TGTGATTTGACAGGGGGTCCCAATGAGCAGTACTTC
few	TRBV12-3/TRBV12-4	TRBJ2-5	TRBD2	CASRGLAGGEQYF	TGTGCCAGCAGGGGACTAGCGGGCGGTGAACAGTACTTC
-	TRBV5-1	TRBJ2-5	-	CASSLALADNLQETQYF	TGCGCCAGCAGCTTGGCCCTGGCGGACAACTTACAAGAGACCCAGTACTTC
-	TRBV25-1	TRBJ1-1	TRBD1	CASSDSGQGLTEAFF	TGTGCCAGCAGTGACTCCGGACAGGGATTGACTGAAGCTTTCTTT
-	TRBV28	TRBJ2-4	-	CASSPPGRQAGNIQYF	TGTGCCAGCAGTCCTCCCGGTAGACAGGCGGGAAACATTCAGTACTTC
-	TRBV11-2	TRBJ2-7	-	CASSLLLASYEQYF	TGTGCCAGCAGCTTACTTCTAGCTAGCTACGAGCAGTACTTC
-	TRBV9	TRBJ2-7	-	CASSVVGSSYEQYF	TGTGCCAGCAGCGTAGTCGGTTCCTCCTACGAGCAGTACTTC
once	TRBV24-1	TRBJ2-7	-	CATSDPTLVQYF	TGTGCCACCAGCGATCCGACGTTAGTGCAGTACTTC
few	TRBV20-1	TRBJ2-5	TRBD1	CSASDREWETQYF	TGCAGTGCTAGTGACAGGGAGTGGGAGACCCAGTACTTC
-	TRBV6-2/TRBV6-3	TRBJ1-5	-	CAAGPANQPQHF	TGTGCCGCAGGGCCAGCAAATCAGCCCCAGCATTTT
-	TRBV5-6	TRBJ2-1	TRBD2	CASSRRLGSGGTYNEQFF	TGTGCCAGCAGCCGACGACTAGGTAGCGGGGGTACCTACAATGAGCAGTTCTTC
-	TRBV6-5	TRBJ1-2	-	CASSYSGMGIYGYTF	TGTGCCAGCAGTTACTCGGGGATGGGAATATATGGCTACACCTTC
-	TRBV10-3	TRBJ2-7	TRBD1	CAISEVDRGPYEQYF	TGTGCCATCAGTGAGGTTGACAGGGGCCCCTACGAGCAGTACTTC
-	TRBV20-1	TRBJ2-7	TRBD2	CSAALSTSDEQYF	TGCAGTGCTGCTCTATCGACTAGCGACGAGCAGTACTTC
few	TRBV7-6	TRBJ1-2	TRBD1	CASSLGGQDYGYTF	TGTGCCAGCAGCTTAGGTGGACAGGACTATGGCTACACCTTC
once	TRBV3-1	TRBJ1-5	-	CASSLTGRGQPQHF	TGTGCCAGCAGCCTCACAGGGAGGGGTCAGCCCCAGCATTTT
few	TRBV15	TRBJ2-1	TRBD1	CATSRDGTAHNEQFF	TGTGCCACCAGCAGAGATGGGACAGCGCACAATGAGCAGTTCTTC
-	TRBV15	TRBJ1-2	-	CATSREGGYNYGYTF	TGTGCCACCAGCAGGGAAGGGGGGTACAACTATGGCTACACCTTC
-	TRBV7-9	TRBJ2-5	-	CASSLALVGETQYF	TGTGCCAGCAGCTTAGCTTTGGTGGGCGAGACCCAGTACTTC
-	TRBV11-2	TRBJ2-1	-	CASSANLEPSPYNEQFF	TGTGCCAGCAGCGCGAATCTAGAGCCAAGTCCCTACAATGAGCAGTTCTTC
-	TRBV6-5	TRBJ1-1	-	CASSYWQNTEAFF	TGTGCCAGCAGTTACTGGCAGAACACTGAAGCTTTCTTT
-	TRBV2	TRBJ2-3	-	CASKSASTDTQYF	TGTGCCAGCAAGTCCGCTAGCACAGATACGCAGTATTTT
-	TRBV4-3	TRBJ2-3	-	CASSQEGIGADTQYF	TGCGCCAGCAGCCAAGAGGGGATTGGGGCAGATACGCAGTATTTT
-	TRBV29-1	TRBJ2-5	TRBD1	CSVVWQGVYPETQYF	TGCAGCGTTGTGTGGCAGGGGGTTTACCCAGAGACCCAGTACTTC
-	TRBV4-1	TRBJ2-7	-	CASSQVMRSTYEQYF	TGCGCCAGCAGCCAAGTTATGAGATCCACCTACGAGCAGTACTTC
-	TRBV6-5	TRBJ2-5	TRBD2	CASSRTSGAEGQYF	TGTGCCAGCAGTCGGACTAGCGGGGCTGAGGGCCAGTACTTC
few	TRBV7-9	TRBJ2-1	TRBD2	CASRKSGDLNEQFF	TGTGCCAGCCGCAAAAGCGGGGATCTCAATGAGCAGTTCTTC
few	TRBV20-1	TRBJ2-3	TRBD2	CSARLAGGIEAVTQYF	TGCAGTGCTCGCTTAGCGGGAGGAATCGAAGCCGTGACGCAGTATTTT
-	TRBV12-3/TRBV12-4	TRBJ2-7	TRBD2	CASSPTRTSGRDYSYNEQYF	TGTGCCAGCAGTCCAACCAGGACTAGCGGGAGGGACTATTCCTACAATGAGCAGTACTTC
-	TRBV29-1	TRBJ1-2	TRBD1	CSVDSGGYGYTF	TGCAGCGTTGATTCAGGGGGGTATGGCTACACCTTC
-	TRBV27	TRBJ1-2	TRBD1	CASRNGQVGHKYGYTF	TGTGCCAGCAGAAATGGACAGGTTGGGCACAAGTATGGCTACACCTTC
-	TRBV6-6	TRBJ2-1	-	CASTTFRDNEQFF	TGTGCCAGCACTACTTTCCGGGACAATGAGCAGTTCTTC
-	TRBV6-5	TRBJ2-7	-	CASSKTDSYEQYF	TGTGCCAGCAGTAAGACTGATTCCTACGAGCAGTACTTC
-	TRBV6-1	TRBJ2-7	-	CASSEARRQESSYEQYF	TGTGCCAGCAGTGAAGCTCGAAGACAGGAAAGCTCCTACGAGCAGTACTTC
-	TRBV12-3/TRBV12-4	TRBJ1-2	-	CASSLGVQLYGYTF	TGTGCCAGCAGTTTAGGCGTTCAGCTCTATGGCTACACCTTC
few	TRBV4-1	TRBJ1-2	-	CASSQEAGRNYGYTF	TGCGCCAGCAGCCAAGAAGCTGGACGGAACTATGGCTACACCTTC
-	TRBV7-9	TRBJ2-7	TRBD1	CATGDSSYEQYF	TGTGCCACCGGGGACAGTAGCTACGAGCAGTACTTC
-	TRBV13	TRBJ1-2	TRBD1	CASSLEGDRAQGYTF	TGTGCCAGCAGCCTTGAAGGGGACAGGGCGCAGGGCTACACCTTC
-	TRBV28	TRBJ2-1	-	CASRPRGYSYNEQFF	TGTGCCAGCAGACCCAGGGGTTACTCCTACAATGAGCAGTTCTTC
-	TRBV2	TRBJ2-3	-	CASTKLTDTQYF	TGTGCCAGCACTAAACTTACAGATACGCAGTATTTT
few	TRBV12-3/TRBV12-4	TRBJ2-2	TRBD2	CASSPSGRNTGELFF	TGTGCCAGCAGTCCTAGCGGGAGGAACACCGGGGAGCTGTTTTTT
-	TRBV7-2	TRBJ2-5	-	CASSLGHQGFETQYF	TGTGCCAGCAGCTTAGGGCACCAGGGCTTCGAGACCCAGTACTTC
-	TRBV27	TRBJ2-3	-	CASSLGVDPQGDTQYF	TGTGCCAGCAGTTTAGGAGTAGATCCTCAGGGGGATACGCAGTATTTT
few	TRBV14	TRBJ2-7	-	CASSQEQFYEQYF	TGTGCCAGCAGCCAAGAGCAGTTCTACGAGCAGTACTTC
few	TRBV19	TRBJ1-1	-	CASSIRGTEAFF	TGTGCCAGTAGTATCCGGGGCACTGAAGCTTTCTTT
few	TRBV20-1	TRBJ1-6	-	CSARSVAYNSPLHF	TGCAGTGCTAGATCAGTTGCCTATAATTCACCCCTCCACTTT
-	TRBV7-9	TRBJ1-2	-	CASTRGGGYGYTF	TGTGCCAGCACCCGAGGGGGTGGCTATGGCTACACCTTC
-	TRBV5-6	TRBJ2-7	TRBD1	CASSIQGNSQYF	TGTGCCAGCAGCATACAGGGGAACAGTCAGTACTTC